This T cell receptor beta chain stems from a study of beta chain features in type 1 diabetes. Study in general: Sorted cell examination encompassed about 110 million cells across all samples. Study-wide points: PCR might pick shorter templates more often, in the same way for patients and controls.

CDR1 and CDR2 (germline): SGHTA, FQGNSA. CDR3 length: 14 residues. Trimming took 5 bases from V and 0 from J, leaving 8 bases between them. The whole isolated RNA underwent reverse transcription, so sequencing captured expressed TCRB transcripts. TCRdb's table, derived via immunoSEQ multiplex PCR, lists solely in-frame clones and lacks some. The repertoire holds 150,000 to 190,000 clones, with around 10% as singletons. For this clone: The antigen is not known.

The rearrangement joins TRBV7-2 to TRBJ2-1; no definite D call. The sample consisted of central memory CD4+ T cells from blood. The sequence was collected from a man in his late teens or twenties in good health. CDR3 sequence: CASSPRSSYNEQFF. The DNA for the CDR3 is TGTGCCAGCAGCCCCCGGAGCTCCTACAATGAGCAGTTCTTC.